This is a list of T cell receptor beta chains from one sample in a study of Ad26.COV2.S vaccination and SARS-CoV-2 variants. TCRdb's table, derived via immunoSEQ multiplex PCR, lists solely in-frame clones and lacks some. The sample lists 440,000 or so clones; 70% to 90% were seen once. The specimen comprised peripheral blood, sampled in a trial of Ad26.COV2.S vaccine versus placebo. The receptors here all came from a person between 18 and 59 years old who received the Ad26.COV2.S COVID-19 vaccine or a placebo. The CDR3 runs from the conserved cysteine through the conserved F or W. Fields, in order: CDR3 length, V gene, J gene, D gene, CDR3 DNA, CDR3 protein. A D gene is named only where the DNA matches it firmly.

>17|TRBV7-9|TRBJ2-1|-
TGTGCCAGCAGCTTAGGACAAACCCAGAGCTCCTACAATGAGCAGTTCTTC
CASSLGQTQSSYNEQFF
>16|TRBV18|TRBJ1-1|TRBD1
TGTGCCAGCTCACCCCGGACAGGGGGAATGAACACTGAAGCTTTCTTT
CASSPRTGGMNTEAFF
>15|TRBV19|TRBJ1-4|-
TGTGCCAGTAGTCATCAACAGGGTGGCGGCGAAAAACTGTTTTTT
CASSHQQGGGEKLFF
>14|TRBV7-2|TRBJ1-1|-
TGTGCCAGCAGCTTAGTCGGGGGGAACACTGAAGCTTTCTTT
CASSLVGGNTEAFF
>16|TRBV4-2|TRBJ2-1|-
TGTGCCAGCAGCCAAGGTGCGTGGACTAGGGGGAATGAGCAGTTCTTC
CASSQGAWTRGNEQFF
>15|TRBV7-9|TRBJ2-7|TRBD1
TGTGCCAGCAGCCACGGACAGGGTAATTCTTACGAGCAGTACTTC
CASSHGQGNSYEQYF
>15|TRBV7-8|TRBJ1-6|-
TGTGCCAGCAGCCCGCGGGACACCGGGGGGTCGACCCTCCACTTT
CASSPRDTGGSTLHF
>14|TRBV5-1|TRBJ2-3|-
TGCGCCAGCAGCTTGGGGGTTTTCACAGATACGCAGTATTTT
CASSLGVFTDTQYF
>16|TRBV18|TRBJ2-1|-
TGTGCCAGCTCACCACCGAGTAGCTGGGCCCTCAATGAGCAGTTCTTC
CASSPPSSWALNEQFF
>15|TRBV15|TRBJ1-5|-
TGTGCCACCAGCAGGTACAGGACGGCGGATCAGCCCCAGCATTTT
CATSRYRTADQPQHF